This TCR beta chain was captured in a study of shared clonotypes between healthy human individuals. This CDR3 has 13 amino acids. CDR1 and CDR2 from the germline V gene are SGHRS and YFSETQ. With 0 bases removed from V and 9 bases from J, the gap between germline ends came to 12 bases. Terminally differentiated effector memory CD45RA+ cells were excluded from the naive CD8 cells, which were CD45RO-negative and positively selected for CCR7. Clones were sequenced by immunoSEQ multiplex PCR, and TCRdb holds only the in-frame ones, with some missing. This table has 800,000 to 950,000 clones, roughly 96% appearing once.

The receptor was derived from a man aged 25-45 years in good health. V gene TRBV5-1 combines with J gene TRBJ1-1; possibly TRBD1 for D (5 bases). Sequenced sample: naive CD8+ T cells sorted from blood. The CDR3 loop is CASSLDLTDQAFF. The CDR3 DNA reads TGCGCCAGCAGCTTGGACCTGACAGACCAAGCTTTCTTT.